One and the same sample provided the 24 T cell receptor beta chains below, sequenced in a study of CD8 T cells in Susac syndrome. A quantity of about 0.5 to 1 ug RNA underwent reverse transcription using random hexamers. From the immunoSEQ multiplex PCR reads, TCRdb called clonotypes with MiXCR, one entry per CDR3 protein. The sample consists of about 150,000 distinct CDR3 sequences, almost 96% of them appearing once. Sequenced: CD4+ T cells from PBMCs. The receptors originated from a human donor with Susac syndrome.

The CDR3 reads CASSQATYEQYF. CDR3 bases: TGTGCCAGCAGCCAAGCAACCTACGAGCAGTACTTC. This chain uses TRBV3-1 with TRBJ2-7, with D hard to call. CDR3 length: 12 amino acids. Germline V gene data show CDR1 as LGHDT and CDR2 as YNNKEL (reference sequence). The V end lost 1 base, the J end lost 2 bases, and 3 bases lay between the germline ends.

J is TRBJ2-5 and V is TRBV18, with 7 nucleotides matching TRBD1. CDR1 and CDR2 (germline): KGHSH, LQKENI. V dropped 3 bases and J dropped 5; count of bases not matched to a gene: 6. The CDR3 spans 14 residues. The CDR3 loop reads CASSPPTGLETQYF. The CDR3 bases are TGTGCCAGCTCACCGCCGACAGGGTTGGAGACCCAGTACTTC. Combining the CDR3 with reference TRBV18 and TRBJ2-5 gives the whole variable domain NAGVMQNPRHLVRRRGQEARLRCSPMKGHSHVYWYRQLPEEGLKFMVYLQKENIIDESGMPKERFSAEFPKEGPSILRIQQVVRGDSAAYFCASSPPTGLETQYFGPGTRLLVL.

This chain connects TRBV3-1 to TRBJ1-1; no firm D call. The CDR3 is 15 residues long. V gave up 4 bases and J gave up 0 bases, with 12 bases separating them. Germline CDR1 LGHDT, CDR2 YNNKEL (reference sequence). CDR3 amino acids: CASSLHGQMNTEAFF. The CDR3 nucleotides are TGTGCCAGCAGCCTTCATGGCCAGATGAACACTGAAGCTTTCTTT.

The rearrangement links TRBV20-1 to TRBJ2-1, with D hard to call. The ends were cut back, 2 bases at V and 1 base at J, with 0 bases in the middle. The CDR3 is 11 residues long. In germline, CDR1 is DFQATT, CDR2 SNEGSKA (reference sequence). CDR3 coding DNA: TGCAGTGCTAGATCCTACAATGAGCAGTTCTTC. Translating it yields CSARSYNEQFF.

The CDR3 loop is CASRRTGGGNTIYF. In nucleotides, the CDR3 is TGTGCCAGCAGACGGACAGGGGGCGGAAACACCATATATTTT. The chain has TRBV12-3 or TRBV12-4 and TRBJ1-3, with 11 bases identical to TRBD1. The CDR3 is made up of 14 amino acids. Losses at the gene ends were 6 bases for V and 4 bases for J; bases not matched to a gene: 2.

V is TRBV12-5 and J is TRBJ2-3; D call uncertain. The germline CDR1 and CDR2 sequences are LGHNT and FRNRAP. The CDR3 runs 12 residues. V was cut by 4 bases and J by 6 bases, with 8 bases left in between. The CDR3 here is CASGYPDDTQYF. Here the CDR3 DNA reads TGTGCTAGTGGTTACCCAGACGATACGCAGTATTTT.

In this sample, this clonotype turned up once. The chain has TRBV14 and TRBJ1-1; 7 bases fit TRBD1. Germline values: CDR1 SGHDN, CDR2 FVKESK. V was clipped by 4 bases and J by 4 bases; unmatched bases: 0. The CDR3 is made up of 12 amino acids. The CDR3, as DNA: TGTGCCAGCAGCCGACAGGGCACTGAAGCTTTCTTT. Translated: CASSRQGTEAFF.

CDR3 region: CASSQNRGRYEQYF. Written as DNA, the CDR3 is TGCGCCAGCAGCCAAAACAGGGGGCGATACGAGCAGTACTTC. The chain recombines TRBV4-1 with TRBJ2-7, with 9 bases identical to TRBD1. The CDR3 sequence is 14 residues long. V trimming: 2 bases; J trimming: 4 bases; junction bases outside the gene matches: 3. Germline values: CDR1 MGHRA, CDR2 YSYEKL.

This chain uses TRBV2 with TRBJ1-5; D is undetermined. Germline V gene lookup returns CDR1 SNHLY and CDR2 FYNNEI. The CDR3 length is 12 residues. V dropped 8 bases and J dropped 3 bases, with 8 bases sitting between them. CDR3 protein: CASRRANQPQHF. CDR3 coding DNA: TGTGCCAGCCGTCGGGCCAATCAGCCCCAGCATTTT.

DNA of the CDR3: TGTGCCAGCAGCTTCCGCAGGGGTTGGGGGGAGACCCAGTACTTC. It codes for CASSFRRGWGETQYF. The rearrangement uses TRBV7-8 and TRBJ2-5; TRBD1 might be the D (6 bases). The germline V gene has CDR1 SGHVS and CDR2 FQNEAQ. This CDR3 comprises 15 residues. Trimming removed 3 bases from V and 5 bases from J, with 16 bases in between.

The rearrangement joins TRBV21-1 to TRBJ1-5; TRBD1 is taken as the D call from the table, unchecked against the DNA. TRBV21-1 is a pseudogene locus. This CDR3 has 15 amino acids. The CDR3 DNA reads TGTGCCACCCCACTGACAGGGGAGAACGGTCAGCCCCAGCATTTT. Translated, it gives CATPLTGENGQPQHF.

V is TRBV7-2 and J is TRBJ1-5; tentative D call: TRBD1 (5 bases). Trimming took 0 bases from V and 3 from J, leaving 9 bases between them. The CDR3 is 15 amino acids. Germline V gives CDR1 SGHTA, CDR2 FQGNSA. The CDR3 sequence: CASSLAAGTNQPQHF. CDR3 in DNA: TGTGCCAGCAGCTTAGCGGCGGGGACCAATCAGCCCCAGCATTTT.

The chain has TRBV18 and TRBJ1-6; D is unresolved. The CDR3 is 13 residues long. Trimming pared 3 bases from V and 10 bases from J, leaving 10 bases between. Germline CDR1 is KGHSH and CDR2 is LQKENI. The CDR3 here is CASSPGPGSPLHF. The CDR3 DNA is TGTGCCAGCTCACCGGGCCCCGGATCACCCCTCCACTTT. Full variable domain (outside the CDR3, taken from reference TRBV18 and TRBJ1-6): NAGVMQNPRHLVRRRGQEARLRCSPMKGHSHVYWYRQLPEEGLKFMVYLQKENIIDESGMPKERFSAEFPKEGPSILRIQQVVRGDSAAYFCASSPGPGSPLHFGNGTRLTVT.

J is TRBJ1-5 and V is TRBV20-1; no clear D gene. CDR1 and CDR2 (germline): DFQATT, SNEGSKA (reference sequence). The CDR3 has 13 amino acids. V was pared by 0 bases and J by 3 bases, with 6 bases between. The chain's CDR3 is CSARDRSNQPQHF. In DNA, the CDR3 is TGCAGTGCTAGAGATCGGTCCAATCAGCCCCAGCATTTT.

This chain links TRBV29-1 with TRBJ1-2; 7 bases align to TRBD1. The CDR3 is made up of 13 amino acids. Trimming cost V 7 bases and J 4 bases; bases outside gene matches: 9. The germline gives CDR1 SQVTM, CDR2 ANQGSEA. The CDR3 nucleotides read TGCAGCGCGAGGGGGCAGACCTTCTATGGCTACACCTTC. The encoded protein is CSARGQTFYGYTF.

J is TRBJ2-2 and V is TRBV20-1; D is undetermined. CDR3 size: 13 residues. Germline lookup yields CDR1 DFQATT and CDR2 SNEGSKA (reference sequence). Trimming stripped 6 bases from V and 3 bases from J, with 11 bases between. CDR3 residues: CSALRSHTGELFF. CDR3 DNA: TGCAGTGCCCTGAGGTCTCACACCGGGGAGCTGTTTTTT.

The chain uses TRBV16 and TRBJ1-3; D not resolved. There are 14 residues in the CDR3. Deletions cut 2 bases from V and 2 bases from J, with 7 bases between. Germline-derived CDR1 and CDR2 are KGHSY and FQNENV. This chain's CDR3 is CASSQRLAGNTIYF. As DNA, the CDR3 is TGTGCCAGCAGCCAACGCCTGGCTGGAAACACCATATATTTT.

The chain links TRBV5-1 to TRBJ2-4, with TRBD1 matching 7 bases. The germline V gene encodes CDR1 SGHRS and CDR2 YFSETQ. The CDR3 totals 15 residues. Losses at the gene ends were 0 bases for V and 4 bases for J; bases not matched to a gene: 4. The CDR3 loop reads CASSLDETGKNIQYF. The CDR3 nucleotides read TGCGCCAGCAGCTTGGATGAGACAGGGAAAAACATTCAGTACTTC.

The chain joins TRBV5-6 to TRBJ2-1; TRBD2 aligns across 14 bases. Germline assignment: CDR1 SGHDT and CDR2 YYEEEE. The CDR3 has 15 amino acids. Germline trimming cut 5 bases from V and 9 bases from J; bases unmatched to any gene: 7. CDR3 residues: CASRPGLAGAREQFF. The CDR3 DNA follows: TGTGCCAGCAGACCGGGACTAGCGGGAGCCCGTGAGCAGTTCTTC.

The gene calls are TRBV5-6 and TRBJ2-1; 9 positions agree with TRBD2. The CDR3 is 15 amino acids. CDR1 is SGHDT and CDR2 is YYEEEE in the germline V gene. V lost 4 bases, J lost 0 bases, and 2 bases stayed unmatched. The CDR3 spells CASSRLADSYNEQFF. CDR3 in DNA: TGTGCCAGCAGCCGACTAGCGGACTCCTACAATGAGCAGTTCTTC.

This chain links TRBV6-2 or TRBV6-3 with TRBJ1-5; D is uncertain. The CDR3 spans 16 residues. Germline loops: CDR1 MNHEY, CDR2 SVGEGT. The V and J ends lost 6 bases and 4 bases respectively, with 19 bases between them. This CDR3 reads CASSHDGLVGNQPQHF. The DNA for the CDR3 is TGTGCCAGCAGCCACGACGGCCTAGTTGGTAATCAGCCCCAGCATTTT.

The chain recombines TRBV28 with TRBJ2-7; no definite D call. CDR1 is MDHEN and CDR2 is SYDVKM in the germline V gene. Trimming cost V 3 bases and J 0 bases, with 12 bases left between them. The CDR3 consists of 15 residues. The CDR3: CASSFWTVSSYEQYF. The DNA of the CDR3 is TGTGCCAGCAGTTTCTGGACCGTCAGCTCCTACGAGCAGTACTTC.

The gene calls are TRBV10-3 and TRBJ2-5; tentative D call: TRBD2 (6 bases). Germline V gene lookup returns CDR1 ENHRY and CDR2 SYGVKD. The CDR3 has 13 amino acids. Trimming took 4 bases from V and 5 from J, leaving 11 bases between them. The CDR3: CAISAGGLETQYF. The CDR3 bases are TGTGCCATCAGTGCCGGGGGTTTGGAGACCCAGTACTTC.

The rearrangement links TRBV2 to TRBJ2-3; D is possibly TRBD1 (5 bases). This CDR3 spans 14 amino acids. Trimming removed 6 bases from V and 1 base from J, with 11 bases in between. Per the germline V gene, CDR1 is SNHLY and CDR2 is FYNNEI. In DNA form, the CDR3 reads TGTGCCAGCAGGTTCCAGGGTGGCACAGATACGCAGTATTTT. Its translation: CASRFQGGTDTQYF.